Given below is one T cell receptor (beta chain) in context. Its antigen is still unknown. TCRdb's copy holds only in-frame clones and misses some; the assay was immunoSEQ multiplex PCR. Seen here are roughly 8,900 clones, about nine tenths observed once, and the top ten hold 13%. Prominent immunodeficiency with autoinflammation defined PRAID. This entry comes from a study of stem cell transplantation in POMP-related autoinflammatory disease. Study as a whole: Hypothesis: faulty thymoproteasomes impair CD8+ T-cell selection, skewing TRB repertoires. Before transplant: CD4+ naive skewing, low CD8+ proportions, reduced cytokine secretion.

Findings and caveats of the study: Fewer unique TRB V-J gene pairings were identified in patients with PRAID.

The V and J ends lost 3 bases and 11 bases, in that order; junction bases with no gene match: 12. From germline, CDR1 is MDHEN and CDR2 SYDVKM. The CDR3 is 14 amino acids. The V gene is TRBV28, the J gene TRBJ1-1, with TRBD1 matching over 7 bases. The sequence was obtained from a human patient with POMP-related autoinflammation and immune dysregulation (PRAID). Some T cells may be graft donor cells. The specimen was CD8+ T cells from PBMCs, collected after stem cell transplantation. As DNA, the CDR3 is TGTGCCAGCAGTTTCACAGGGGCCGCCTTGGTCGCTTTCTTT. The encoded protein is CASSFTGAALVAFF.